The present T cell receptor (beta chain) was sequenced within a study of vaccination and CD4 T cells after COVID-19. Study-wide context: With under ten mild cases and one severe, convalescent patients were SARS-CoV-2 positive by nasal swab PCR.

The Oncomine TCR Beta short-read assay was applied to DNA of cultured CD4+ T cells. Investigators isolated genomic DNA from cultured CD4+ T cells. One entry per CDR3 protein, called by TCRdb with MiXCR from the PCR reads. The sample consists of over 9,000 distinct CDR3 sequences, more than 65% of them appearing once. Germline values: CDR1 SGHTA, CDR2 FQGNSA. With V trimmed by 1 base and J by 8 bases, 7 bases remained unmatched. This CDR3 spans 15 amino acids. Treatment meaning: approximately nine-day PBMC culture with coronavirus spike peptide pools or control peptides (ViraFEST assay). ViraFEST enlarged antigen-specific T cell populations with peptide pools and afterwards sequenced TCRs. Some 2 million PBMCs were grown per well alongside approximately 10 IU/ml IL-2 and around 9.6 ug/ml peptide pools. Turning to this clonotype: No antigen is known for it.

Sequenced input: CD4+ T cells from blood, cultured in vitro. This chain connects TRBV7-2 to TRBJ1-2, with 10 bases fitting TRBD1. The sequence came from a human donor who had recovered from COVID-19. The CDR3 spells CASSLGPDRGQGYTF. For the CDR3, the DNA is TGTGCCAGCAGCTTAGGTCCCGACAGGGGGCAAGGCTACACCTTC.